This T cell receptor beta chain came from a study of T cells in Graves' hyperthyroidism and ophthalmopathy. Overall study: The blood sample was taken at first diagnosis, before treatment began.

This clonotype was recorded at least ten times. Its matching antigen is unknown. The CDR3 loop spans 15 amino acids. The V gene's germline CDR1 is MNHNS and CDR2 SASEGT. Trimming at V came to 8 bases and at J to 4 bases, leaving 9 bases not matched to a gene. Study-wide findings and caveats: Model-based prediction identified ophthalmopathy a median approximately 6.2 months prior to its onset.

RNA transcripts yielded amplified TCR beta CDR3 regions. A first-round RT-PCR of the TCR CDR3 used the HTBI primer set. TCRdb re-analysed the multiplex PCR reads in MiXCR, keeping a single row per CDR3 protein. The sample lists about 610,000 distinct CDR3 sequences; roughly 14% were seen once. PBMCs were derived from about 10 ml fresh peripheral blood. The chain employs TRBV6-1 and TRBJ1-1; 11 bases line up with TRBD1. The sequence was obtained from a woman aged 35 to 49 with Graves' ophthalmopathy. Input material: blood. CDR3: CASRDRGVSGTEAFF. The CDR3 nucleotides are TGTGCCAGCCGGGACAGGGGGGTTTCTGGCACTGAAGCTTTCTTT.